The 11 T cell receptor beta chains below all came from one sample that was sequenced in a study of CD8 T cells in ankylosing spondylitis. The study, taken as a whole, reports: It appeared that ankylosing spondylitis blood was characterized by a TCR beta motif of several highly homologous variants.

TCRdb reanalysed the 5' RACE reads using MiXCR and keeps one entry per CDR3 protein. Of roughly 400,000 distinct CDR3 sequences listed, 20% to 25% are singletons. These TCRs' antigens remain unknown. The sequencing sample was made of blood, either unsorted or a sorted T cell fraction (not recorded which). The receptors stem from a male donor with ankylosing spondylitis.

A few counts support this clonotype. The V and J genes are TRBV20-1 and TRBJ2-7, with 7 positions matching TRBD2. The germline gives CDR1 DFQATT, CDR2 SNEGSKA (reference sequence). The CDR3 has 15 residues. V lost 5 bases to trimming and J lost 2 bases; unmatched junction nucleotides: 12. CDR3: CSAALPGRTTYEQYF. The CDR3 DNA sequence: TGCAGTGCTGCCCTCCCCGGGAGGACCACCTACGAGCAGTACTTC.

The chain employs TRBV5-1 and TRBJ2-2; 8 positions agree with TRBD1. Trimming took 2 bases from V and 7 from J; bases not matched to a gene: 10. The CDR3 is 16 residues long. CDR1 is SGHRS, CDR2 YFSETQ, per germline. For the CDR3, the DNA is TGCGCCAGCAGCTTCCGGGACAGGTTGGCCCTCGGGGAGCTGTTTTTT. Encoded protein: CASSFRDRLALGELFF.

The CDR3 DNA follows: TGTGCCAGCAGCAGGGACCACAACACCGGGGAGCTGTTTTTT. Translation: CASSRDHNTGELFF. This chain links TRBV7-3 with TRBJ2-2, with D perhaps given as TRBD1 or TRBD2 (5 bases each). With 5 bases removed from V and 2 bases from J, the gap between germline ends came to 9 bases. The germline V gene has CDR1 SGHTA and CDR2 FQGTGA. This CDR3 is 14 amino acids long.

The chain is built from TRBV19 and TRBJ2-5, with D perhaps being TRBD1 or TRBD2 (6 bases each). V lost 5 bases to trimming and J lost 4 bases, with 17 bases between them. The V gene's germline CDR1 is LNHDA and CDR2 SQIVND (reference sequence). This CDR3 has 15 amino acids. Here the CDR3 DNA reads TGTGCCAGTAGTTTCCCCGGAGGGGGGCGAGAGACCCAGTACTTC. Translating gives CASSFPGGGRETQYF.

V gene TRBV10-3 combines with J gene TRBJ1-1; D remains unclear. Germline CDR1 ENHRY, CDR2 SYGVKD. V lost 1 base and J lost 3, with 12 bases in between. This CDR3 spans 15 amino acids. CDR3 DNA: TGTGCCATCAGTGAGTATTCTACCGGGGACACTGAAGCTTTCTTT. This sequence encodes CAISEYSTGDTEAFF.

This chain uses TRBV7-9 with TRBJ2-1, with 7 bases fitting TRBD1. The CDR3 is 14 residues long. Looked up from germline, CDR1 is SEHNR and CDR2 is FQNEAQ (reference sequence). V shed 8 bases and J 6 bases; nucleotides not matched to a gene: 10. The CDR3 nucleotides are TGTGCCAGCTCCCCGACAGGGTCGGCCAATGAGCAGTTCTTC. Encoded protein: CASSPTGSANEQFF.

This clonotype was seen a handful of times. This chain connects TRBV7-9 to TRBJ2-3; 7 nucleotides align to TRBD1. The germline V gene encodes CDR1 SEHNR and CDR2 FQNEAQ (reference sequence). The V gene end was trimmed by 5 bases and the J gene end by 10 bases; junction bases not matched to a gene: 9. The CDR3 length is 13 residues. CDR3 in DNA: TGTGCCAGCAGCGCCCAAAACAGGGGTGCGCAGTATTTT. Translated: CASSAQNRGAQYF.

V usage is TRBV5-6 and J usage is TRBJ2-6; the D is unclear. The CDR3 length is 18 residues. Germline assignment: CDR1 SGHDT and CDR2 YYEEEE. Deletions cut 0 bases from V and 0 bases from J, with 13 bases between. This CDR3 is CASSLEGGRSSGANVLTF. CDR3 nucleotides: TGTGCCAGCAGCTTGGAAGGCGGCAGAAGCTCTGGGGCCAACGTCCTGACTTTC.

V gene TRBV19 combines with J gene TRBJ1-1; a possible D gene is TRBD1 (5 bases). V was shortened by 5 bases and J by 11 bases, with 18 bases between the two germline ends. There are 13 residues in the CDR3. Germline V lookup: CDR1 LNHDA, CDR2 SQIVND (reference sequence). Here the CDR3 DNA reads TGTGCCAGTAGTCTCCCGGGACCCCAGAGTGCTTTCTTT. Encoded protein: CASSLPGPQSAFF.

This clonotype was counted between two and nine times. This CDR3 is CSAGTDSYNEQFF. CDR3 nucleotide sequence: TGCAGCGCCGGGACAGACTCCTACAATGAGCAGTTCTTC. The rearrangement links TRBV29-1 to TRBJ2-1; 7 bases match TRBD1. V gave up 7 bases and J gave up 0 bases; unmatched junction bases: 3. This CDR3 has 13 residues. Germline V gene sequence: CDR1 SQVTM, CDR2 ANQGSEA.

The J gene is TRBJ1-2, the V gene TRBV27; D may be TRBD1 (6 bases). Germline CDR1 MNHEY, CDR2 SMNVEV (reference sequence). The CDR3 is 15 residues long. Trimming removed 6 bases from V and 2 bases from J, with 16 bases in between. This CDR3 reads CASSPRLGGNYGYTF. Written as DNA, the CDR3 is TGTGCCAGCAGCCCGAGGTTAGGGGGAAACTATGGCTACACCTTC.